These 4 T cell receptor beta chains were all obtained from the same sample, sequenced in a study of cytomegalovirus exposure and HLA in healthy donors. Both 60 Vbeta primers and 13 Jbeta primers went into the PCR. Only in-frame clones appear in the TCRdb table, and some are missing; sequencing was by immunoSEQ multiplex PCR. The sample lists roughly 160,000 clones, over 75% occurring once. Sequencing was performed on PBMCs. These receptors were taken from a woman aged 45-65 years in good health and CMV-seropositive.

This chain joins TRBV9 and TRBJ1-1; weak D call: TRBD1 (6 bases). Germline V gene sequence: CDR1 SGDLS, CDR2 YYNGEE. The CDR3 is 14 residues long. V lost 7 bases, J lost 1 base, and 14 bases lay in between. As DNA, the CDR3 is TGTGCCAGCGGCGGAGGGGGAAGGAACACTGAAGCTTTCTTT. Translation: CASGGGGRNTEAFF.

The chain carries TRBV19 and TRBJ2-2; 7 bases are shared with TRBD1. Germline V gives CDR1 LNHDA, CDR2 SQIVND (reference sequence). The V segment lost 5 bases and the J segment 8 bases; nucleotides outside the gene matches: 14. The CDR3 contains 16 residues. This CDR3 reads CASSLTLQGTKGELFF. The CDR3 region has the DNA TGTGCCAGTAGTCTCACTTTACAGGGGACCAAGGGGGAGCTGTTTTTT.

V and J are TRBV5-1 and TRBJ1-1; D gene ambiguous. Looked up from germline, CDR1 is SGHRS and CDR2 is YFSETQ. The CDR3 contains 14 residues. The V end was cut by 3 bases, the J end by 4 bases, with 13 bases between. CDR3: CASSWVGGSTEAFF. The CDR3 DNA reads as TGCGCCAGCAGCTGGGTAGGAGGCTCCACTGAAGCTTTCTTT.

The genes are TRBV6-1 and TRBJ1-5; maybe TRBD1 (6 bases). V was shortened by 4 bases and J by 3 bases, with 13 bases between the two germline ends. Germline CDR1 and CDR2: MNHNS and SASEGT. This CDR3 has 15 amino acids. CDR3 sequence (DNA): TGTGCCAGCAGTGCTGGGGGGGCGACCAATCAGCCCCAGCATTTT. Protein: CASSAGGATNQPQHF.